The T cell receptor (beta chain) described here comes from a study of molecular identifiers for immune sequencing clone quantification. Study conclusions and caveats: Identical TCR molecules that share a barcode could lead to an underestimation of highly expanded clone sizes.

TCRdb re-called the PCR reads through MiXCR, storing one row per CDR3 protein. This table holds around 300,000 distinct CDR3 sequences, 24% found once. Remarks on this clonotype: Its specificity is not known.

The CDR3 has 13 amino acids. The V and J ends lost 6 bases and 5 bases respectively, with 16 bases between them. CDR1 is SQVTM and CDR2 is ANQGSEA in the germline V gene. The sample consisted of naive CD8+ T cells from blood, with Jurkat cell RNA spiked in. The subset is: FACS-sorted CD8+CD4-CCR7+CD45RA+ naive T cells. The source is a human donor in good health. Some libraries in this study had Jurkat cell RNA spiked in. The gene calls are TRBV29-1 and TRBJ2-5, with a tentative D call TRBD2 (5 bases). For the CDR3, the DNA is TGCAGCGTCCTTTTGCAGGAGCGGGAGACCCAGTACTTC. Its protein is CSVLLQERETQYF.